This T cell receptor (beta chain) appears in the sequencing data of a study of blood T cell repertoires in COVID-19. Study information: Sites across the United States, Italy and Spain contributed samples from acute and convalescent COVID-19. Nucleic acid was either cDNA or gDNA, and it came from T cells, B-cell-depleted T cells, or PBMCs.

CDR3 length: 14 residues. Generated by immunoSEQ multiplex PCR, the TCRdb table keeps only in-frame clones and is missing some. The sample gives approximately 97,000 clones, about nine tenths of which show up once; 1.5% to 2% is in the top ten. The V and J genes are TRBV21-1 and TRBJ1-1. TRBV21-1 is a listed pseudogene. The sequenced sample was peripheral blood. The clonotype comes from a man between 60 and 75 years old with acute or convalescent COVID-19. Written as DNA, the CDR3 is TGTGCCAGCAGCAAAGTGTGCGGGGTCCCTGAAGCTTTCTTT. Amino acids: CASSKVCGVPEAFF.